The table lists the clone carrying this TCR beta chain with many counts. Its matching antigen is unknown. This sample's time point: newly diagnosed GD, antithyroid drugs for less than 3 months. PBMC-extracted RNA yielded the TCR library. The CDR3 has 16 amino acids. Germline V gene lookup returns CDR1 MDHEN and CDR2 SYDVKM. V lost 7 bases to trimming and J lost 0 bases, with 18 bases between them. Arm-PCR with iRepertoire HTBI primers amplified the CDR3 regions for these TCR beta libraries. TCRdb passed the multiplex PCR reads through MiXCR, listing each CDR3 protein once. Of approximately 540,000 distinct CDR3 sequences in the sample, about 12% were seen once. The data were obtained in a study of regulatory T cells in long-lasting Graves disease. Whole-study results and caveats: Newly diagnosed patients shared approximately 1,000 public clonotypes; persistent patients shared approximately 2,700.

These sequences were also reported in another study, on T cells in Graves' hyperthyroidism and ophthalmopathy.

Sequenced material: peripheral blood mononuclear cells (PBMCs), taken at new diagnosis, from a patient treated with antithyroid drugs. This rearrangement joins TRBV28 to TRBJ1-2; maybe TRBD1 (6 bases). The receptor was derived from a woman in her twenties or thirties with Graves disease. CDR3 residues: CASTYWGRTANYGYTF. In DNA form, the CDR3 reads TGTGCCAGCACCTACTGGGGGCGAACAGCTAACTATGGCTACACCTTC.